A selection of T cell receptor beta chains follows, all from one sample in a study of type 1 regulatory T cells. The antigens for these receptors are not known. TCRdb itself ran the reads through MiXCR, one entry per CDR3 protein. The profile shows about 68,000 distinct CDR3 sequences, roughly 60% of them singletons. Material: cultured T cells, either the whole culture or a sorted T cell fraction (not recorded which). These receptor sequences come from a human donor in good health. The CDR3 runs from the conserved cysteine through the conserved F or W. A D gene is named only where the DNA matches it firmly. Expanded clones get a size class; other rows say once, few or many, or leave the size out.

V gene,D gene,clone size,J gene,CDR3 DNA,CDR3 protein
TRBV12-3/TRBV12-4,TRBD2,.,TRBJ2-3,TGTGCCAGCTCCCCTTCTGGCACTAGCGGGGTGCCCGGAACGCAGTATTTT,CASSPSGTSGVPGTQYF
TRBV15,.,.,TRBJ2-2,TGTGCCACCAGCAGAACCACCTCGGGCGCCGGGGAGCTGTTTTTT,CATSRTTSGAGELFF
TRBV6-1,.,.,TRBJ2-1,TGTGACAGCGCGGGCATCTCCTTCAATGAGCAGTTCTTC,CDSAGISFNEQFF
TRBV5-1,.,.,TRBJ2-2,TGCGCCAGCAGCTCCTTTTCGGTGGGCAGCTTTTCCGGGGGGCTGTTTTTT,CASSSFSVGSFSGGLFF
TRBV20-1,.,.,TRBJ2-3,TGCAGTGCTAGAGTTGGGGCTAGCACAGATACGCAGTATTTT,CSARVGASTDTQYF
TRBV20-1,TRBD2,.,TRBJ2-5,TGCAGTGCGCGACCTAGCGGGAGGCAGCAGGAGACCCAGTACTTC,CSARPSGRQQETQYF
TRBV9,.,.,TRBJ2-1,TGTGCCAGCAGCGTATGGGCCAAATCCTACAATGAGCAGTTCTTC,CASSVWAKSYNEQFF
TRBV12-3/TRBV12-4,TRBD2,medium-sized,TRBJ2-7,TGTGCCAGCAGTTCGGGAGGGAGATACGAGCAGTACTTC,CASSSGGRYEQYF
TRBV6-1,TRBD2,few,TRBJ2-3,TGTGCCAGCAGTGAAGGAGTACTAGCGGGAGTTGGCACAGATACGCAGTATTTT,CASSEGVLAGVGTDTQYF
TRBV19,.,.,TRBJ1-5,TGTGCCAGCACCCCCACTAGCAATCAGCCCCAGCATTTT,CASTPTSNQPQHF
TRBV6-2/TRBV6-3,.,.,TRBJ1-6,TGTGCCAGCAGCCCCGGACAGAATGGTTCACCCCTCCACTTT,CASSPGQNGSPLHF
TRBV27,TRBD1,.,TRBJ1-2,TGTGCCAGCAATTCGGGACAGGGGGTTGGCTACACCTTC,CASNSGQGVGYTF
TRBV30,TRBD1,.,TRBJ1-1,TGTGCCTGGAGTAAAAGAACAGGGGTATCCACTGAAGCTTTCTTT,CAWSKRTGVSTEAFF
TRBV19,TRBD1,once,TRBJ2-1,TGTGCCAGTAGGGACGGGACAGGGTCGTCTGAGCAGTTCTTC,CASRDGTGSSEQFF
TRBV7-3,TRBD2,once,TRBJ2-1,TGTGCCAGCAGCAGCTGGGGTAGCGGGAGTTTATATGAGCAGTTCTTC,CASSSWGSGSLYEQFF
TRBV7-2,.,.,TRBJ2-4,TGTGCCAGCAGCCCCCAGGCGGGGGCCAAAAACATTCAGTACTTC,CASSPQAGAKNIQYF
TRBV7-8,TRBD2,.,TRBJ2-3,TGTGCCAGCAGCTTAGGAAGGATAGCGGGAGGTCGGCGCACAGATACGCAGTATTTT,CASSLGRIAGGRRTDTQYF
TRBV12-3/TRBV12-4,TRBD2,.,TRBJ2-3,TGTGCCAGCAGTCCCGGACTAGCGGACACAGATACGCAGTATTTT,CASSPGLADTDTQYF
TRBV20-1,.,.,TRBJ2-7,TGCAGTGCTAGAGAGCTCGGACAGCGGGACTCCGAGCAGTACTTC,CSARELGQRDSEQYF
TRBV7-9,.,.,TRBJ2-3,TGTGCCAGCAGCTTGTTTAGCGGCCGCGATACGCAGTATTTT,CASSLFSGRDTQYF
TRBV4-3,TRBD1,.,TRBJ1-5,TGCGCCAGCAGCGGGGACAGGGGCAATCAGCCCCAGCATTTT,CASSGDRGNQPQHF
TRBV10-2,TRBD1,.,TRBJ1-5,TGCGCCAGCAGAAAACAGGGGGCTCGCCAGCCCCAGCATTTT,CASRKQGARQPQHF
TRBV30,.,.,TRBJ1-3,TGTGCCTGGAGTATGGATGCTGGAAACACCATATATTTT,CAWSMDAGNTIYF
TRBV5-1,TRBD1,.,TRBJ2-1,TGCGCCAGCAGCTTGGGGGACAGCAATGAGCAGTTCTTC,CASSLGDSNEQFF
TRBV5-1,TRBD1,.,TRBJ2-7,TGCGCCAGCAGCTTCGGACAGGGGCTCGAGCAGTACTTC,CASSFGQGLEQYF
TRBV20-1,TRBD1,.,TRBJ1-4,TGCAGTGCTCACCGGGACAGGCGTCATTTGATGGAAAAACTGTTTTTT,CSAHRDRRHLMEKLFF
TRBV3-1,TRBD2,.,TRBJ2-5,TGTGCCAGCAGCCCCCCTGGACTAGCCTTAGAGACCCAGTACTTC,CASSPPGLALETQYF
TRBV20-1,.,.,TRBJ2-3,TGCAGTGCCCAGGACCCTAGTGGGATCACAGATACGCAGTATTTT,CSAQDPSGITDTQYF
TRBV5-1,.,.,TRBJ2-3,TGCGCCAGCAGCCCGGCACCTAGGCTCCCAGATACGCAGTATTTT,CASSPAPRLPDTQYF
TRBV7-3,TRBD2,.,TRBJ2-1,TGTGCCAGCAGCCATACTAGCGGGAGAGACAATGAGCAGTTCTTC,CASSHTSGRDNEQFF
TRBV7-9,.,once,TRBJ2-7,TGTGCCAGCAGCTTTAAAGGACGCAGCGCTGCCAACGAGCAGTACTTC,CASSFKGRSAANEQYF